These 6 T cell receptor beta chains share one sample of origin, sequenced in a study of multiple sclerosis patients with progressive multifocal leukoencephalopathy. Time point in this sample: more than ten months of natalizumab therapy. TCRdb's table, derived via immunoSEQ multiplex PCR, lists solely in-frame clones and lacks some. There are fewer than 35,000 clones in the sample; 85% to 90% occur only once, and roughly 1.3% lies in the top ten. Sequences were derived from PBMCs, sampled from a patient treated with natalizumab. The receptors come from a human donor with multiple sclerosis.

The gene calls are TRBV13 and TRBJ1-2, with 8 positions matching TRBD1. Germline loops: CDR1 PRHDT, CDR2 FYEKMQ (reference sequence). V was pared by 5 bases and J by 6 bases, with 11 bases of the junction left unmatched. This CDR3 contains 15 residues. The CDR3 sequence is CASSIAGQGHDGYTF. The CDR3 DNA follows: TGTGCCAGCAGCATAGCAGGACAGGGTCATGATGGCTACACCTTC. The variable domain in full, completed from reference TRBV13 and TRBJ1-2, reads AAGVIQSPRHLIKEKRETATLKCYPIPRHDTVYWYQQGPGQDPQFLISFYEKMQSDKGSIPDRFSAQQFSDYHSELNMSSLELGDSALYFCASSIAGQGHDGYTFGSGTRLTVV.

This clone was counted once. The chain recombines TRBV4-3 with TRBJ2-5; TRBD2 matches 9 bases. Looked up from germline, CDR1 is LGHNA and CDR2 is YSLEER. With 0 bases clipped from V and 9 bases from J, the junction kept 8 bases outside the gene matches. The CDR3 is 15 amino acids. The CDR3 spells CASSQETSGPRAQYF. The CDR3 coding sequence is TGCGCCAGCAGCCAAGAAACTAGCGGGCCTAGGGCCCAGTACTTC.

This clone was seen only a few times. The chain recombines TRBV2 with TRBJ1-2; 8 nucleotides align to TRBD1. CDR1 SNHLY and CDR2 FYNNEI come from the germline V gene. The CDR3 is made up of 14 amino acids. V trimming: 10 bases; J trimming: 2 bases; junction bases outside the gene matches: 9. The CDR3 DNA follows: TGTGCCATCGTAAACGGACAGGGAAACTATGGCTACACCTTC. It encodes CAIVNGQGNYGYTF. The whole variable domain, remainder taken from reference TRBV2 and TRBJ1-2, is EPEVTQTPSHQVTQMGQEVILRCVPISNHLYFYWYRQILGQKVEFLVSFYNNEISEKSEIFDDQFSVERPDGSNFTLKIRSTKLEDSAMYFCAIVNGQGNYGYTFGSGTRLTVV.

This clone was observed a single time. The rearrangement joins TRBV5-6 to TRBJ2-3; 9 bases match TRBD2. The CDR3 consists of 14 residues. J was trimmed by 4 bases and V by 5 bases; bases with no gene match: 5. Germline V lookup: CDR1 SGHDT, CDR2 YYEEEE. The CDR3 is CASSGGGASDTQYF. The CDR3 DNA is TGTGCCAGCAGTGGCGGGGGGGCCTCAGATACGCAGTATTTT.

The chain recombines TRBV7-9 with TRBJ2-1; TRBD2 matches 10 bases. CDR1 SEHNR and CDR2 FQNEAQ come from the germline V gene (reference sequence). Unmatched junction bases numbered 2, after V lost 2 bases and J lost 10 bases. The CDR3 covers 13 residues. As DNA, the CDR3 is TGTGCCAGCAGCTTACTAGCGGGGGAGGAGCAGTTCTTC. It translates to CASSLLAGEEQFF.

This clone was observed once. V is TRBV4-3 and J is TRBJ1-4; D is undetermined. With 8 bases removed from V and 0 bases from J, the gap between germline ends came to 19 bases. This CDR3 spans 17 amino acids. Germline V gene data show CDR1 as LGHNA and CDR2 as YSLEER. The CDR3 nucleotides read TGCGCCAGCTCTCTCTTCAAGGGTAGTGCAACTAATGAAAAACTGTTTTTT. Translated: CASSLFKGSATNEKLFF.